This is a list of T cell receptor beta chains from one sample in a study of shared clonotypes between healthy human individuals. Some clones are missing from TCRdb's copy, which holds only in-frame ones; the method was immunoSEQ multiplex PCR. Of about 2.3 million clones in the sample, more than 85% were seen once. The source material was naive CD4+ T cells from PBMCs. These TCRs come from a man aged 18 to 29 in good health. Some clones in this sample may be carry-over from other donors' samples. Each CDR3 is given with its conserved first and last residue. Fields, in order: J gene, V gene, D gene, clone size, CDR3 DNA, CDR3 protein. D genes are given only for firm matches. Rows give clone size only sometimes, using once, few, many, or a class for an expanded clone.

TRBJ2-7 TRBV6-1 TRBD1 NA TGTGCCAGCAGTGAACCCGGACAGGGGGGCTCCTACGAGCAGTACTTC CASSEPGQGGSYEQYF
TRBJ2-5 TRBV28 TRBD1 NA TGTGCCAGCGGGACAGCCCAAGAGACCCAGTACTTC CASGTAQETQYF
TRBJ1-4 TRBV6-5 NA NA TGTGCCAGCAGTTATAACAGAAGAAATGAAAAACTGTTTTTT CASSYNRRNEKLFF
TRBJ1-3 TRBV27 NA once TGTGCCAGCAGTTCAGGCTCTGGAAACACCATATATTTT CASSSGSGNTIYF
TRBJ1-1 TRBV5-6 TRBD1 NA TGTGCCAGCAGCTGGGCGGGACAGGGTACCTCCGCTTTCTTT CASSWAGQGTSAFF
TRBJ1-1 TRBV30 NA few TGTGCCTGGAAAGGTCTCCGGGAGGAAGCTTTCTTT CAWKGLREEAFF
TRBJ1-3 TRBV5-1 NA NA TGCGCCAGCAGCCAGACCTCGGCGGGAAACACCATATATTTT CASSQTSAGNTIYF
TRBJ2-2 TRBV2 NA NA TGTGCCAGCAAGCGGGCCGGGGAGCTGTTTTTT CASKRAGELFF
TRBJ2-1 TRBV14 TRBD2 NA TGTGCCAGCAGCCAAGATGGTTCTAGCGGGAGAGTGGAGCAGTTCTTC CASSQDGSSGRVEQFF
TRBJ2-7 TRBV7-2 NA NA TGTGCCAGCGGCTCGACTATTACCTACGAGCAGTACTTC CASGSTITYEQYF
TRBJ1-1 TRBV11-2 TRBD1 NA TGTGCCAGCAGCTTAGAATACAGGGGGCAATCTAATCGGGCTTTCTTT CASSLEYRGQSNRAFF
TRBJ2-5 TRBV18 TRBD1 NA TGTGCCAGCTCACCCCCGGGACAGCCGCTACAGTACTTC CASSPPGQPLQYF
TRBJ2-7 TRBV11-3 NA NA TGTGCCAGCAGCCCCGGGACTCACTCCTACGAGCAGTACTTC CASSPGTHSYEQYF
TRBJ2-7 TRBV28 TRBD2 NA TGTGCCAGCACCTCCCTCCGGACTAGCGGGAGAACCTCCTACGAGCAGTACTTC CASTSLRTSGRTSYEQYF
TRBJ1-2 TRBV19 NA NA TGTGCCAGTAGTGCCTACGGGGACGGAGCTAACTATGGCTACACCTTC CASSAYGDGANYGYTF
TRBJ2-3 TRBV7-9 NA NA TGTGCCAGCAGCCCAGAAGGAGATACGCAGTATTTT CASSPEGDTQYF
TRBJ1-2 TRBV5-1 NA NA TGCGCCAGCAGCTTGCAAGCAAAAGCTAACTATGGCTACACCTTC CASSLQAKANYGYTF
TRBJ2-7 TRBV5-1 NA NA TGCGCCAGCAGCTTGATTGTTTTAAGGGAACCATCCTACGAGCAGTACTTC CASSLIVLREPSYEQYF
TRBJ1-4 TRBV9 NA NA TGTGCCAGCAGCGTAGCGGGGCTTAATGAAAAACTGTTTTTT CASSVAGLNEKLFF
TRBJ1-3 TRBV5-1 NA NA TGCGCCAGCAGCTCCCCAGAAGGTTCTGGAAACACCATATATTTT CASSSPEGSGNTIYF
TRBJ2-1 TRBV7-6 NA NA TGTGCCAGCAGCTTAATAGAAGTCCCGGGAGCGCAGTTCTTC CASSLIEVPGAQFF
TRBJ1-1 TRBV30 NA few TGTGCCTGGATGCGACTAAACACTGAAGCTTTCTTT CAWMRLNTEAFF
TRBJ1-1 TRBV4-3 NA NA TGCGCCAGCAGCCACGGACGGGGAGCTGAAGCTTTCTTT CASSHGRGAEAFF
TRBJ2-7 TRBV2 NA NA TGTGCCAGCACCGCCGACCAGGGAGAGCAGTACTTC CASTADQGEQYF
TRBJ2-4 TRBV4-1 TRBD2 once TGCGCCAGCAGCCACTGGGTTGCGGGGGAGTGGGAAAACATTCAGTACTTC CASSHWVAGEWENIQYF
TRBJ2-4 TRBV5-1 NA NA TGCGCCAGCAGCTTATTTAGCCCAGGGTCTGCGCACTTC CASSLFSPGSAHF
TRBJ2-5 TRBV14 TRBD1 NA TGTGCCAGCAGCCAACACAGGGGCAGGGAGACCCAGTACTTC CASSQHRGRETQYF
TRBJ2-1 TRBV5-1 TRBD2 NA TGCGCCAGCAGATATCTAGCGGGAGTCGACAATGAGCAGTTCTTC CASRYLAGVDNEQFF
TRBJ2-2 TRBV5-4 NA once TGTGCCAGCAGCTTGGCCAAAGGCCAGACCGGGGAGCTGTTTTTT CASSLAKGQTGELFF
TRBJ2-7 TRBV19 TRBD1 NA TGTGCCAGTAGTCGACAGGGGGCGTTCGGCGAGCAGTACTTC CASSRQGAFGEQYF
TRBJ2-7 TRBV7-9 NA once TGTGCCAGCTCAGAAAGGGGGGTATCCTACGAGCAGTACTTC CASSERGVSYEQYF